What follows describes a single T cell receptor (beta chain). Antigen: not known. Other DNA sequences in the same sample also yield this CDR3. These data belong to a study of cytomegalovirus exposure and HLA in healthy donors. The CDR3 runs to 13 residues. The V gene's germline CDR1 is SGHVS and CDR2 FQNEAQ. Trimming pared 3 bases from V and 1 base from J, leaving 6 bases between. General observations from the study: Presence/absence analyses assumed roughly uniform sequencing depth across donors, which may not hold. According to reports, the classifier identified cytomegalovirus status with high specificity and sensitivity. A later analysis by the authors found several of the most significant clusters apparently linked to common viral pathogens.

The PCR was carried out with 60 Vbeta primers and 13 Jbeta primers. The repertoire was sequenced with immunoSEQ multiplex PCR; TCRdb's copy has only in-frame clones and lacks some. The sample has 150,000 to 200,000 clones; approximately 71% are singletons. The genes are TRBV7-8 and TRBJ1-1, with D possibly TRBD1 on 6 matching bases. Sample: PBMCs. This TCR was sampled from a woman in her 40s in good health and CMV-seropositive. The CDR3 sequence: CASSLGQNTEAFF. The CDR3 nucleotides read TGTGCCAGCAGCTTGGGACAGAACACTGAAGCTTTCTTT.